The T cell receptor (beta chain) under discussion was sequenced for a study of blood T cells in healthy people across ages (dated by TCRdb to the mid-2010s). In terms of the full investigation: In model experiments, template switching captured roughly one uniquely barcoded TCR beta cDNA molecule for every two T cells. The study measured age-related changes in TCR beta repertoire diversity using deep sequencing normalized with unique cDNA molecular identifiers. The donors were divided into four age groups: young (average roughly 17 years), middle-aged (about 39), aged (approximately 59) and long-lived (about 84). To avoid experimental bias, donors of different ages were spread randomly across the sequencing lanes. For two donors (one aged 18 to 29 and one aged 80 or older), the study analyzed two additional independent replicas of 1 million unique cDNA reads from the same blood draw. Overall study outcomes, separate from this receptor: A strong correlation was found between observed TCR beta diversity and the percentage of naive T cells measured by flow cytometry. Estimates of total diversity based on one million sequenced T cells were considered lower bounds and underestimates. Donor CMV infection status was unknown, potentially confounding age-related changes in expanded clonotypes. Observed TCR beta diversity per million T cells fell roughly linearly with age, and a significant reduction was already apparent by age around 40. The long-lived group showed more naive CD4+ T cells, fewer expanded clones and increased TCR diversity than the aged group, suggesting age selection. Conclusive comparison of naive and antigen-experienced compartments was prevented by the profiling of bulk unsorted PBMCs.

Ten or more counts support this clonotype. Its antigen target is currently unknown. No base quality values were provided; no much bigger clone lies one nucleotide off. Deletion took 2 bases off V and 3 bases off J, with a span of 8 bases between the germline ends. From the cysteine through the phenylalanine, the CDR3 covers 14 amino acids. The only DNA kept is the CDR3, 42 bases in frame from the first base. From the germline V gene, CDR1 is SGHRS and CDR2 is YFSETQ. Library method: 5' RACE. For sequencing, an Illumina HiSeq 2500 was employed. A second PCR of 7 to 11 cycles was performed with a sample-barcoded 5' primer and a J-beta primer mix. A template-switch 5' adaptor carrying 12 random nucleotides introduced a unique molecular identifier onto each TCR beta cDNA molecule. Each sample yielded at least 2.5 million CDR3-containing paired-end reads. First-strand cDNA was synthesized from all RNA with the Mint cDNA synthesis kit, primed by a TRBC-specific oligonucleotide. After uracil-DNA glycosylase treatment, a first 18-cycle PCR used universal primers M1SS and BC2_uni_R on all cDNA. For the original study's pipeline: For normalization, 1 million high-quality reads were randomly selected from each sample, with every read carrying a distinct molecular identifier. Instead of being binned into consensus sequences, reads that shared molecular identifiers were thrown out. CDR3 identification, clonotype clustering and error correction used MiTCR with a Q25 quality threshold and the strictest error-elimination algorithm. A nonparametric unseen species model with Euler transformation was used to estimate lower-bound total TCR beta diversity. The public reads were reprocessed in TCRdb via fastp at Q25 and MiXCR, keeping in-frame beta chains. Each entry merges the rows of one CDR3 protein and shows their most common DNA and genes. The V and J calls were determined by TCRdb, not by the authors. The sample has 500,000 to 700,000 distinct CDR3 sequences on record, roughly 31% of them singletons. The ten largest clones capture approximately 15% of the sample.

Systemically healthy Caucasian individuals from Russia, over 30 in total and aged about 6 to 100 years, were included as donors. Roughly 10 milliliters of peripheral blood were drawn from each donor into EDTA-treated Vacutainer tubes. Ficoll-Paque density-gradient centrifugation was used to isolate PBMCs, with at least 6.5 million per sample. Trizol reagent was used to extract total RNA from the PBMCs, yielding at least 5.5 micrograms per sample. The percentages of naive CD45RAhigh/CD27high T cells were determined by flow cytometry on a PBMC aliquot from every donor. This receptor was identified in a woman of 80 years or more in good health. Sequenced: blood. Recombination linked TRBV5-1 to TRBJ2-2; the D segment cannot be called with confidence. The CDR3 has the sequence CASSFQSYTGELFF. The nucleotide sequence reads TGCGCCAGCAGCTTCCAGTCTTACACCGGGGAGCTGTTTTTT.